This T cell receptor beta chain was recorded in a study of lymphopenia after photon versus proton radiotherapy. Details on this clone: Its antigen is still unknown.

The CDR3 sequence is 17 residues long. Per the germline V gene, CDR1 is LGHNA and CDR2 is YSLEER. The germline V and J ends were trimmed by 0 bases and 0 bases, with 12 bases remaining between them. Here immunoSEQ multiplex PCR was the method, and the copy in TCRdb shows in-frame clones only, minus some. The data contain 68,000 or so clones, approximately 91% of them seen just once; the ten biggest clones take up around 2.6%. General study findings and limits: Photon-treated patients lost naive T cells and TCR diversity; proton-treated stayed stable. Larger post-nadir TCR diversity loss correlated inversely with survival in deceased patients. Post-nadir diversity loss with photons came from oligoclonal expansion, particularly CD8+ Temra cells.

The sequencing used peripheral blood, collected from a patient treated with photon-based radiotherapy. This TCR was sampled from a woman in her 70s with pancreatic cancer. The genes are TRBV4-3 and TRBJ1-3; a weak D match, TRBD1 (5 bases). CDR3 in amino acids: CASSQDTVGHSGNTIYF. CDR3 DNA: TGCGCCAGCAGCCAAGATACGGTCGGACACTCTGGAAACACCATATATTTT.